What follows describes a single T cell receptor (beta chain). The antigen is not known. Some clones are missing from TCRdb's copy, which holds only in-frame ones; the method was immunoSEQ multiplex PCR. Here the sample spans some 190,000 clones, around 90% being singletons. The data are from a study of T cell responses to AZD1222 COVID-19 vaccine. Looked up from germline, CDR1 is LNHDA and CDR2 is SQIVND (reference sequence). With 4 bases clipped from V and 4 bases from J, the junction kept 11 bases outside the gene matches. The CDR3 contains 17 residues. General study results and limits: Following two doses of AZD1222, Spike-specific TCR breadth and depth rose.

This TCR was recovered from an adult who received the AZD1222 COVID-19 vaccine. This specimen consisted of peripheral blood, obtained 28 days after the second AZD1222 dose. This sequence joins TRBV19 and TRBJ2-5, with 11 bases lining up with TRBD2. This chain's CDR3 is CASSKTHLAGGGETQYF. In DNA form, the CDR3 reads TGTGCCAGTAGTAAAACGCATCTAGCGGGGGGTGGAGAGACCCAGTACTTC.